This is a list of T cell receptor beta chains from one sample in a study of blood T cell repertoires in COVID-19. Sequenced by immunoSEQ multiplex PCR; TCRdb stores in-frame clones only, minus some. This sample carries approximately 250,000 clones, 65% to 90% of them seen once, and the ten largest clones take around 7.2%. Material: peripheral blood. Source of these receptors: a woman between 45 and 65 years old with acute or convalescent COVID-19. Both conserved end residues are trimmed from each CDR3. Fields, in order: D gene, V gene, CDR3 protein. D genes are given only for firm matches.

TRBD1 TRBV2 ASTGTGYGYGYT
TRBD1 TRBV7-2 ASSQGTGGQPQH
TRBD1 TRBV29-1 SVGMTGGTEAF
TRBD2 TRBV28 ASSLRGGPQY
TRBD1 TRBV5-4 ASSLQGQGTIEKLF
TRBD2 TRBV6-2/TRBV6-3 ASSYSTSGWFNEQF
NA TRBV5-5 ASSFSRGETQY
NA TRBV7-9 ASSLVPPAYNEQF
TRBD1 TRBV3-1/TRBV3-2 ASQGAGGVYEQY
NA TRBV19 ASSIDRGRDQPQH
NA TRBV2 ASQGAPANEKLF
NA TRBV6-6 ASRAEGTEAF
NA TRBV10-3 AISDQGSSYEQY
NA TRBV18 ASSPTENTGELF
NA TRBV18 ASSQDRNTEAF
NA TRBV15 ATSREASYGYT
NA TRBV28 ASRAGNQPQH
TRBD1 TRBV28 ASSLVGQGYGYT
TRBD1 TRBV9 ASSARQGDGYT
NA TRBV5-4 ASSWGPVGYEQY
NA TRBV7-2 ASSPPLDTGLQY
NA TRBV7-3 ASSLGVTVYQETQY
NA TRBV2 ASSDEDSLSQPYGYT
TRBD2 TRBV28 ASSKDGTSGRKQF
NA TRBV5-6 ASSPENADTQY
TRBD2 TRBV19 ASSTPGGRDTGELF
TRBD1 TRBV28 ASSGTVQETQY
NA TRBV7-2 ASSLDHSSDTQY
TRBD1 TRBV28 ASSFPLEGQGWEQY
NA TRBV6-5 ASSRDMYSTDTQY
TRBD2 TRBV24-1 ATSESLAGITGELF
TRBD2 TRBV11-1 ASSSLLAGQETQY
NA TRBV5-1 ASSLERASYNEQF
NA TRBV4-2 ASSQLGAGPSYEQY
NA TRBV9 ASSVGGPGELF
TRBD2 TRBV7-2 ASSLIRSGGHADTQY
NA TRBV6-1 ASSEAMGEPRTNTQY
NA TRBV7-9 ASSPPGGRGTDTQY
TRBD2 TRBV6-1 ASSVAGRSYYEQY
TRBD1 TRBV30 AWRTTGGPYEQY
NA TRBV24-1 AISLQGLRQY
TRBD2 TRBV3-1/TRBV3-2 ASSHGGKETQY
TRBD2 TRBV5-5 ASSAAGGGFETQY
TRBD2 TRBV28 ASSPNGGGNIQY
TRBD1 TRBV7-7 ASSPYLVRQGAGELF
TRBD2 TRBV5-6 ASSLGLAGVEQY
NA TRBV6-6 ASSLRGGAYSNTEAF
TRBD1 TRBV7-2 ASSLEGGYNTEAF
NA TRBV4-1 ASSQQPRENTEAF
NA TRBV19 ASSEGRRVNTEAF
TRBD1 TRBV30 AWGTGKTQY
NA TRBV7-3 ASSSSTGELF
NA TRBV5-6 ASSLGPVPQPQH
TRBD1 TRBV20-1 SASSVTGGPSGELF
TRBD1 TRBV6-5 ASSYGTAGNTIY
NA TRBV7-8 ASSGQRGSNQPQH
NA TRBV25-1 ASRDSEYNSPLH
NA TRBV30 AWSYASGPRMY
TRBD2 TRBV10-2 ASSGVGGTYNEQF